The clone carrying this T cell receptor (beta chain) was recorded once. The data derive from a study of T cell changes during pregnancy in multiple sclerosis. The V gene lost 7 bases and the J gene lost 3 bases, with 14 bases spanning the gap. Germline values: CDR1 SGHRS, CDR2 YFSETQ. The CDR3 runs 15 residues. Some clones are missing from TCRdb's copy, which holds only in-frame ones; the method was immunoSEQ multiplex PCR. The sample records some 38,000 clones, over 90% being singletons. The source is a female donor in good health, enrolled as a control in a pregnancy study. The source was CD4+ T cells from peripheral blood mononuclear cells, collected after pregnancy. The chain recombines TRBV5-1 with TRBJ2-6, with TRBD1 as a possible D gene (6 bases). The CDR3 sequence: CASGQTGGGANVLTF. The CDR3 DNA reads as TGCGCCAGCGGCCAGACAGGTGGTGGGGCCAACGTCCTGACTTTC.